A selection of T cell receptor beta chains follows, all from one sample in a study of T cells in Graves' hyperthyroidism and ophthalmopathy. MiXCR was run by TCRdb on the multiplex PCR reads, yielding one entry per CDR3 protein. The table records 500,000 to 600,000 distinct CDR3 sequences, 46% of them present only once. The sequencing input was peripheral blood or thyroid tissue (not recorded which). The receptor source for this set is a woman younger than 35 with Graves' hyperthyroidism. The CDR3 runs from the conserved cysteine through the conserved F or W.

len: 16
v_gene: TRBV9
j_gene: TRBJ2-7
CDR3aa: CASSEDGGTPSYEQYF

len: 15
v_gene: TRBV30
j_gene: TRBJ2-5
CDR3aa: CAWSPGQWAQETQYF

len: 14
v_gene: TRBV7-3
j_gene: TRBJ1-6
CDR3aa: CASSAGSLNSPLHF

len: 11
v_gene: TRBV20-1
j_gene: TRBJ2-7
CDR3aa: CSAGETGEQYF

len: 16
v_gene: TRBV2
j_gene: TRBJ2-1
CDR3aa: CASRRNGGSAYNEQFF

len: 19
v_gene: TRBV20-1
j_gene: TRBJ1-5
CDR3aa: CSARDLSGRQLNSNQPQHF

len: 16
v_gene: TRBV2
j_gene: TRBJ2-7
CDR3aa: CASSPSLGPSSYEQYF

len: 13
v_gene: TRBV12-3/TRBV12-4
j_gene: TRBJ1-1
CDR3aa: CASLFTLFTEAFF

len: 15
v_gene: TRBV6-6
j_gene: TRBJ2-3
CDR3aa: CASSPGRLGTDTQYF

len: 11
v_gene: TRBV7-6
j_gene: TRBJ2-2
CDR3aa: CASSLTGELLF

len: 15
v_gene: TRBV2
j_gene: TRBJ2-2
CDR3aa: CASSYDRGRSGELFF

len: 15
v_gene: TRBV7-9
j_gene: TRBJ2-7
CDR3aa: CASSTSSGRTYEQYF

len: 16
v_gene: TRBV7-9
j_gene: TRBJ2-5
CDR3aa: CASSFRAGQGQETQYF

len: 12
v_gene: TRBV11-2
j_gene: TRBJ2-2
CDR3aa: CASGSVAGELFF

len: 16
v_gene: TRBV20-1
j_gene: TRBJ2-2
CDR3aa: CSAQRGGLGDTGELFF

len: 15
v_gene: TRBV12-5
j_gene: TRBJ2-7
CDR3aa: CASGLVTGAFYEQYF

len: 14
v_gene: TRBV11-2
j_gene: TRBJ2-5
CDR3aa: CASSLGQVGETLYF

len: 17
v_gene: TRBV5-7
j_gene: TRBJ1-5
CDR3aa: CASSSTGGPAKNQPQHF

len: 12
v_gene: TRBV7-2
j_gene: TRBJ1-6
CDR3aa: CASSLVNSPLHF

len: 12
v_gene: TRBV7-8
j_gene: TRBJ2-1
CDR3aa: CASSLESNEQFF

len: 14
v_gene: TRBV29-1
j_gene: TRBJ2-7
CDR3aa: CSQEGRGGSYEQYF

len: 15
v_gene: TRBV7-8
j_gene: TRBJ1-3
CDR3aa: CAWRGGGLSGNTIYF

len: 15
v_gene: TRBV3-1
j_gene: TRBJ2-7
CDR3aa: CASSQAFRRIYEQYF

len: 15
v_gene: TRBV7-2
j_gene: TRBJ1-4
CDR3aa: CASSLADLTDEKLFF

len: 12
v_gene: TRBV7-9
j_gene: TRBJ1-4
CDR3aa: CASGQAGTKLFF

len: 13
v_gene: TRBV6-5
j_gene: TRBJ2-7
CDR3aa: CATHRSGQYEQYF

len: 15
v_gene: TRBV6-6
j_gene: TRBJ2-5
CDR3aa: CASSYSTSGSKTQYF

len: 15
v_gene: TRBV4-2
j_gene: TRBJ2-5
CDR3aa: CASSQEDGRQETQYF

len: 12
v_gene: TRBV29-1
j_gene: TRBJ2-2
CDR3aa: CSVEEDTGELFF

len: 16
v_gene: TRBV7-2
j_gene: .
CDR3aa: CASSLVGGRDSYEQYF

len: 15
v_gene: TRBV2
j_gene: TRBJ2-7
CDR3aa: CASQDPSGITYEQYF

len: 17
v_gene: TRBV10-3
j_gene: TRBJ2-2
CDR3aa: CAISSFRASVNTGELFF

len: 19
v_gene: TRBV7-8
j_gene: TRBJ2-5
CDR3aa: CASSFGQPGKNRGFGTQYF

len: 14
v_gene: TRBV20-1
j_gene: .
CDR3aa: CSARTLAGRYEQFF

len: 15
v_gene: TRBV5-5
j_gene: TRBJ1-5
CDR3aa: CASNRQGISNQPQHF

len: 12
v_gene: TRBV7-9
j_gene: TRBJ1-3
CDR3aa: CASTVSGNTIYF

len: 14
v_gene: TRBV29-1
j_gene: TRBJ2-7
CDR3aa: CSTASGRGSYEQYF

len: 19
v_gene: TRBV12-3/TRBV12-4
j_gene: TRBJ2-2
CDR3aa: CASSFGVAGETTNTGELFF

len: 16
v_gene: TRBV30
j_gene: TRBJ2-7
CDR3aa: CAWSDPGQGTLDEQYF

len: 15
v_gene: TRBV29-1
j_gene: TRBJ1-1
CDR3aa: CSLAPGRAMNTEAFF

len: 15
v_gene: TRBV14
j_gene: TRBJ1-2
CDR3aa: CANSQVRGALNGYTF

len: 14
v_gene: TRBV7-8
j_gene: TRBJ1-2
CDR3aa: CASSRGGANYGYTF

len: 14
v_gene: TRBV20-1
j_gene: TRBJ1-1
CDR3aa: CSATKRTGLTEAFF

len: 15
v_gene: TRBV7-2
j_gene: TRBJ1-2
CDR3aa: CASSYRTGGVDGYTF

len: 11
v_gene: TRBV2
j_gene: TRBJ1-1
CDR3aa: CASSEGGGAFF

len: 15
v_gene: TRBV20-1
j_gene: TRBJ1-1
CDR3aa: CSAREGRQGNTEAFF

len: 13
v_gene: TRBV4-3
j_gene: TRBJ2-5
CDR3aa: CASSQVDRLNQYF

len: 14
v_gene: TRBV20-1
j_gene: TRBJ2-3
CDR3aa: CSASRSGGQDTQYF

len: 15
v_gene: TRBV12-3/TRBV12-4
j_gene: TRBJ1-3
CDR3aa: CTSSLQGNSGNAIYF

len: 14
v_gene: TRBV7-9
j_gene: TRBJ2-1
CDR3aa: CASSPRQGYNEQFF

len: 11
v_gene: TRBV9
j_gene: TRBJ1-1
CDR3aa: CASGTAAEAFF

len: 14
v_gene: TRBV11-2
j_gene: TRBJ1-1
CDR3aa: CASSLVGDYTEAFF

len: 14
v_gene: TRBV7-9
j_gene: TRBJ1-1
CDR3aa: CASSTRTENTEAFF

len: 14
v_gene: TRBV19
j_gene: TRBJ1-5
CDR3aa: CASSFPGGGQPQHF

len: 13
v_gene: TRBV7-2
j_gene: TRBJ1-6
CDR3aa: CASSAPGQGPLHF

len: 14
v_gene: TRBV6-5
j_gene: TRBJ2-7
CDR3aa: CASRRAGEVSEQYF